This T cell receptor (beta chain) was identified during a study of T cells in Graves' hyperthyroidism and ophthalmopathy. The germline gives CDR1 LNHDA, CDR2 SQIVND (reference sequence). V shed 3 bases, J shed 3 bases, and the junction held 10 bases outside the gene matches. CDR3 length equals 17 residues. Study-level points and caveats: Ophthalmopathy got predicted by the model a median roughly 6.1 months before its onset.

TCR beta CDR3 region amplification was performed from RNA transcripts. RT-PCR in the first round (using the HTBI primer set) targeted the TCR CDR3. A single record per CDR3 protein comes from TCRdb applying MiXCR to the multiplex PCR reads. The sample lists roughly 660,000 distinct CDR3 sequences, about 18% occurring once. As for this clonotype: Its antigen is currently unknown.

Diagnoses were made from clinical symptoms, serum measures (thyroxine and TRAb), thyroid ultrasound and orbital computed tomography. The sequencing input was blood. The clonotype was recovered from a man between 45 and 60 years old with Graves' hyperthyroidism. The rearrangement links TRBV19 to TRBJ2-3; 9 positions agree with TRBD2. The CDR3 DNA is TGTGCCAGTAGTATTGAGCTCGCGACTAGCGGAACAGATACGCAGTATTTT. Its protein product is CASSIELATSGTDTQYF. The full variable domain, completed using reference TRBV19 and TRBJ2-3, is DGGITQSPKYLFRKEGQNVTLSCEQNLNHDAMYWYRQDPGQGLRLIYYSQIVNDFQKGDIAEGYSVSREKKESFPLTVTSAQKNPTAFYLCASSIELATSGTDTQYFGPGTRLTVL.